The 2 T cell receptor beta chains below all came from one sample that was sequenced in a study of beta chain features in type 1 diabetes. All of the isolated RNA was reverse transcribed, so expressed TCRB transcripts were sequenced. Generated by immunoSEQ multiplex PCR, the TCRdb table keeps only in-frame clones and is missing some. This sample has over 700,000 clones, with about 17% found just once. Sequenced material: naive CD4+ T cells from blood. These TCRs come from a woman under 30 in good health.

The gene calls are TRBV20-1 and TRBJ2-3; maybe TRBD2 (6 bases). V lost 1 base to trimming and J lost 15 bases, with 11 bases between them. There are 10 residues in the CDR3. Germline CDR1 reads DFQATT; CDR2 reads SNEGSKA (reference sequence). The CDR3 sequence is CSARGGETYF. CDR3 sequence (DNA): TGCAGTGCTAGAGGGGGGGAGACATATTTT.

The V gene is TRBV10-2, the J gene TRBJ1-5, with unresolved D. Per germline, CDR1 WSHSY and CDR2 SAAADI. This CDR3 has 14 residues. V gave up 4 bases and J gave up 5 bases, with 12 bases separating them. The CDR3 is CASSASNLDQPQHF. The CDR3 DNA reads TGCGCCAGCAGTGCCAGTAATTTGGATCAGCCCCAGCATTTT.